These 10 T cell receptor beta chains share one sample of origin, sequenced in a study of identifying expanded T cells in peripheral blood. The protocol was immunoSEQ multiplex PCR, while the TCRdb copy is restricted to in-frame clones and leaves out a portion. This table holds about 130,000 clones, 86% found once. The source material was blood. The receptors were sampled from a person aged 18-69 years in good health.

V and J are TRBV27 and TRBJ1-5; D call uncertain. In germline, CDR1 is MNHEY, CDR2 SMNVEV (reference sequence). This CDR3 is built from 14 residues. With 5 bases removed from V and 3 bases from J, the gap between germline ends came to 11 bases. The CDR3 DNA follows: TGTGCCAGCAGTCATGGTACCTTCAATCAGCCCCAGCATTTT. Translation gives CASSHGTFNQPQHF.

The J gene is TRBJ2-2, the V gene TRBV4-1, with 11 bases that match TRBD2. Per the germline V gene, CDR1 is MGHRA and CDR2 is YSYEKL. The CDR3 runs 16 residues. Trimming took 1 base from V and 7 from J; bases not matched to a gene: 5. CDR3 nucleotide sequence: TGCGCCAGCAGCCAAGGGACTAGCGGGTCGGTCGGGGAGCTGTTTTTT. This sequence encodes CASSQGTSGSVGELFF.

V and J are TRBV2 and TRBJ1-1; possible D gene TRBD1, 6 bases. This CDR3 has 10 amino acids. The V end lost 8 bases, the J end lost 8 bases, and 9 bases lay between the germline ends. The V gene's germline CDR1 is SNHLY and CDR2 FYNNEI. Here the CDR3 DNA reads TGTGCCAGCCAAACAGGGGAAGCTTTCTTT. Protein product: CASQTGEAFF.

The V and J genes are TRBV6-1 and TRBJ1-2, with 9 positions matching TRBD1. This CDR3 contains 14 residues. V trimming: 8 bases; J trimming: 5 bases; junction bases outside the gene matches: 9. Germline CDR1 MNHNS, CDR2 SASEGT. For the CDR3, the DNA is TGTGCCAGCCTGGATATCGGGACAGGGTATGGCTACACCTTC. It codes for CASLDIGTGYGYTF.

This clone was observed once. This chain connects TRBV2 to TRBJ2-7, with D unresolved. V lost 0 bases, J lost 6 bases, and 12 bases lay in between. Germline V lookup: CDR1 SNHLY, CDR2 FYNNEI. The CDR3 covers 14 residues. CDR3 sequence reads: CASSEALPSLEQYF. Written as DNA, the CDR3 is TGTGCCAGCAGTGAAGCGCTTCCGTCGCTCGAGCAGTACTTC.

This chain connects TRBV4-2 to TRBJ1-3; D ambiguous. Germline CDR1 reads LGHNA; CDR2 reads YNFKEQ. This CDR3 is 18 amino acids long. The ends were cut back, 0 bases at V and 2 bases at J, with 17 bases in the middle. The CDR3 coding sequence is TGTGCCAGCAGCCAAGATGTCTCGGTGGAGTTGGCTGGAAACACCATATATTTT. Translation gives CASSQDVSVELAGNTIYF.

The rearrangement uses TRBV29-1 and TRBJ2-5; tentative D call: TRBD2 (7 bases). Looked up from germline, CDR1 is SQVTM and CDR2 is ANQGSEA. This CDR3 is 13 amino acids long. Trimming removed 4 bases from V and 5 bases from J, with 14 bases in between. The CDR3 nucleotides read TGCAGCGTTGGAGGGGGGGCCGGGGAGACCCAGTACTTC. Its translation: CSVGGGAGETQYF.

V and J are TRBV16 and TRBJ1-2; possibly TRBD1 for D (6 bases). In germline, CDR1 is KGHSY, CDR2 FQNENV. The CDR3 loop spans 14 amino acids. Deletions cut 2 bases from V and 4 bases from J, with 11 bases between. This CDR3 is CASSQTGQGYGYTF. DNA of the CDR3: TGTGCCAGCAGCCAAACAGGGCAAGGCTATGGCTACACCTTC.

The chain links TRBV15 to TRBJ1-2; 7 bases match TRBD1. J lost 8 bases, V lost 3 bases, and 6 bases had no gene match. Germline V gene sequence: CDR1 LNHNV, CDR2 YYDKDF (reference sequence). The CDR3 is 13 amino acids. CDR3 nucleotides: TGTGCCACCAGCAGCTGGACAGGCCGGGGCTACACCTTC. As protein: CATSSWTGRGYTF.

V gene TRBV29-1 combines with J gene TRBJ2-1; TRBD1 or TRBD2 may be the D gene (7 bases each). CDR1 is SQVTM and CDR2 is ANQGSEA in the germline V gene. CDR3 size: 15 residues. Trimming removed 6 bases from V and 4 bases from J, with 19 bases in between. For the CDR3, the DNA is TGCAGCGTAGATAATTATCAGGGGGGGTACAATGAGCAGTTCTTC. It is translated as CSVDNYQGGYNEQFF.